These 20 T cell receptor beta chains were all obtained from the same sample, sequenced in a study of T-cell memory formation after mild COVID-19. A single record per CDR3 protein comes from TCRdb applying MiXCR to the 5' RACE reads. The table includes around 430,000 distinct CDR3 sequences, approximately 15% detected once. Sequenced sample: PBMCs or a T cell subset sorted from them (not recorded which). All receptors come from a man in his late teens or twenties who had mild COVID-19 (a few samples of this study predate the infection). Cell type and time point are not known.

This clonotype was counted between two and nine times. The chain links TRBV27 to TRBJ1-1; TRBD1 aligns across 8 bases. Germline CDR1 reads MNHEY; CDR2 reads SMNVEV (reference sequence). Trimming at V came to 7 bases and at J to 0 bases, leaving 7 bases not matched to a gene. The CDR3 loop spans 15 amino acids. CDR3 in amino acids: CASTPGTGLNTEAFF. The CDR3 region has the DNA TGTGCCAGCACCCCCGGGACAGGTCTGAACACTGAAGCTTTCTTT.

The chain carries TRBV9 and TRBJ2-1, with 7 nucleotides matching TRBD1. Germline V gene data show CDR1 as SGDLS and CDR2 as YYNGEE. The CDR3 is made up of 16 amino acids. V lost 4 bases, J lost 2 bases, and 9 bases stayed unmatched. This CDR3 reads CASSPQQGSTYNEQFF. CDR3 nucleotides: TGTGCCAGCAGCCCTCAACAGGGGTCAACCTACAATGAGCAGTTCTTC.

The CDR3 loop reads CASSQVREKLFF. Written as DNA, the CDR3 is TGTGCCAGCAGCCAAGTAAGGGAAAAACTGTTTTTT. The rearrangement uses TRBV14 and TRBJ1-4; unclear D gene. The V gene lost 1 base and the J gene lost 8 bases, with 5 bases spanning the gap. Germline V gene lookup returns CDR1 SGHDN and CDR2 FVKESK. The CDR3 is 12 residues long.

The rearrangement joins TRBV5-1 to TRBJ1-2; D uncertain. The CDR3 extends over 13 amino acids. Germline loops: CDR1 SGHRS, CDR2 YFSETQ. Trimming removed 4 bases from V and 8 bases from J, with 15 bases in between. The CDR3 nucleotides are TGCGCCAGCAGCCCCGGGAGTCCTTGGGGCTACACCTTC. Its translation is CASSPGSPWGYTF.

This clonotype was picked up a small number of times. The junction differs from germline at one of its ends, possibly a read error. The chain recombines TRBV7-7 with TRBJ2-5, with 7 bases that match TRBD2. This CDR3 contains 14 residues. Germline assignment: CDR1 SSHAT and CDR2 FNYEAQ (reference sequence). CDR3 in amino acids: CASSLGTTGETQYF. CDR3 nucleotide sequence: TGTGCTAGCAGCTTAGGGACTACGGGAGAGACCCAGTACTTC.

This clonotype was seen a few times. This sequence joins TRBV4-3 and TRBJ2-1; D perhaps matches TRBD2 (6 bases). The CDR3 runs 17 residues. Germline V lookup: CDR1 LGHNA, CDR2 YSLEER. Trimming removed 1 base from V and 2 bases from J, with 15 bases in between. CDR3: CASSQGETWTTYNEQFF. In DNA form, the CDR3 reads TGCGCCAGCAGCCAAGGAGAGACCTGGACTACCTACAATGAGCAGTTCTTC.

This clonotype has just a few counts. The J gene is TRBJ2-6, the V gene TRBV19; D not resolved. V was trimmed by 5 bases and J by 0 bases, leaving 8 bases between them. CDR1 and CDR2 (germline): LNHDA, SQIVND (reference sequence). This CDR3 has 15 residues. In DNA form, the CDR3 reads TGTGCCAGTAGTTTAGGGAACTCTGGGGCCAACGTCCTGACTTTC. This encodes CASSLGNSGANVLTF. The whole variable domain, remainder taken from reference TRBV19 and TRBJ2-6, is DGGITQSPKYLFRKEGQNVTLSCEQNLNHDAMYWYRQDPGQGLRLIYYSQIVNDFQKGDIAEGYSVSREKKESFPLTVTSAQKNPTAFYLCASSLGNSGANVLTFGAGSRLTVL.

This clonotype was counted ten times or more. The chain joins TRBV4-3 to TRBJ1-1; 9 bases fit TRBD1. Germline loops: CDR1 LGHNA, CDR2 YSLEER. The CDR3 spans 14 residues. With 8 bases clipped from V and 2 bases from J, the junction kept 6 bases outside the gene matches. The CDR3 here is CASGYTGGNTEAFF. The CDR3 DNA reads TGCGCCAGCGGTTATACAGGGGGCAACACTGAAGCTTTCTTT.

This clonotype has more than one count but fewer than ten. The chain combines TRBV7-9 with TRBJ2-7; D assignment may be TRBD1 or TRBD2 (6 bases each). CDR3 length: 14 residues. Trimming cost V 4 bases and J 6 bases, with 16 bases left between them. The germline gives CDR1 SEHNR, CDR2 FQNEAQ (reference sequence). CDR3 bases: TGTGCCAGCAGCTCTCCCGGGTGGGGGGCCGAGCAGTACGTC. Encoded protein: CASSSPGWGAEQYV.

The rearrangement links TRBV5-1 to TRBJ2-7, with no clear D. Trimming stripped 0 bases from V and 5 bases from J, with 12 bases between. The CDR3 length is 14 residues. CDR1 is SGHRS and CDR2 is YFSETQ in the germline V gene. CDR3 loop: CASSLVGAMHEQYF. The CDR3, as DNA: TGCGCCAGCAGCTTGGTGGGTGCTATGCACGAGCAGTACTTC.

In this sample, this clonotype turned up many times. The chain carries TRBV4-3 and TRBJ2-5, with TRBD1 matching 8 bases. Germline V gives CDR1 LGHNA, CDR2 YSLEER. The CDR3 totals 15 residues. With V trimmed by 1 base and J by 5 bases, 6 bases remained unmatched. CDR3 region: CASSQAQGVGETQYF. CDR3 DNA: TGCGCCAGCAGCCAAGCACAGGGGGTCGGGGAGACCCAGTACTTC.

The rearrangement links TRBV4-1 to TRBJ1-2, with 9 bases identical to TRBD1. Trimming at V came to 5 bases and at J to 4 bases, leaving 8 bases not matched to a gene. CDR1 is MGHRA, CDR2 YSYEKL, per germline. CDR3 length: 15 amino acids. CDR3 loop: CASSSGTGKTYGYTF. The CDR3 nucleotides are TGCGCCAGCAGCAGCGGGACAGGGAAAACCTATGGCTACACCTTC.

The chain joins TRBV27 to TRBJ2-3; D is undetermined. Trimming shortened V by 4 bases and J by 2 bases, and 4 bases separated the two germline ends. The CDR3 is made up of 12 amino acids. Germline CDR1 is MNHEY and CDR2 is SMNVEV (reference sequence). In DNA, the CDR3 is TGTGCCAGCAGTTACGTCACAGATACGCAGTATTTT. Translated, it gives CASSYVTDTQYF.

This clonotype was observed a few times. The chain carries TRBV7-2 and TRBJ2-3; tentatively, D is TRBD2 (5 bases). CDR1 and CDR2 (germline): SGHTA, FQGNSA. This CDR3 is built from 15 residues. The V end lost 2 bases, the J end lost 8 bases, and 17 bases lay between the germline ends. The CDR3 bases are TGTGCCAGCAGCTTAAGAAGGAGCCTACGGGGTACGCAGTATTTT. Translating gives CASSLRRSLRGTQYF.

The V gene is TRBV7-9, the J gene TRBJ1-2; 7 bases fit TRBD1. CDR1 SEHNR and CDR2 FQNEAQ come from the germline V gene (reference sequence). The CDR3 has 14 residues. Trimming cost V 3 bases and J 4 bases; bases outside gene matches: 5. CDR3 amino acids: CASSFRDSLYGYTF. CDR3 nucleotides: TGTGCCAGCAGCTTCCGGGACAGCCTCTATGGCTACACCTTC.

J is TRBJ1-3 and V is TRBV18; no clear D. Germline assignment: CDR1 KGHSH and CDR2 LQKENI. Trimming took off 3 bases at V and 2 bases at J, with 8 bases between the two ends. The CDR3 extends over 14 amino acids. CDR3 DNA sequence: TGTGCCAGCTCACCGTTAACCACTGGAAACACCATATATTTT. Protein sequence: CASSPLTTGNTIYF.

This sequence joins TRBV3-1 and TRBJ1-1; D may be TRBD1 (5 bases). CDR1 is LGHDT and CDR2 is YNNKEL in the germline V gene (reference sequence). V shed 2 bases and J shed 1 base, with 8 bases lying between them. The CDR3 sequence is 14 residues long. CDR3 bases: TGTGCCAGCAGCCAATTAGGGGAGAACACTGAAGCTTTCTTT. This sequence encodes CASSQLGENTEAFF.

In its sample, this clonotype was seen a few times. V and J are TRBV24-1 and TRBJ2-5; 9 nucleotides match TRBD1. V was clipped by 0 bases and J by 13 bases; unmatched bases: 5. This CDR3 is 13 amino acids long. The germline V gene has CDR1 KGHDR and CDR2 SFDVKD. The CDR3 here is CATSDLGTGSRYF. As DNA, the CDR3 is TGTGCCACCAGTGATTTGGGGACAGGGAGTAGGTACTTC.

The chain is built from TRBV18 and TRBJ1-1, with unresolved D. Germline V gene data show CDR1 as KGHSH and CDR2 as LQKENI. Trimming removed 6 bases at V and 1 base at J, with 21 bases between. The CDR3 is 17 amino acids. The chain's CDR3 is CASSLSRAAKTNTEAFF. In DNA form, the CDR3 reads TGTGCCAGCTCCCTGTCGCGTGCGGCAAAAACGAACACTGAAGCTTTCTTT.

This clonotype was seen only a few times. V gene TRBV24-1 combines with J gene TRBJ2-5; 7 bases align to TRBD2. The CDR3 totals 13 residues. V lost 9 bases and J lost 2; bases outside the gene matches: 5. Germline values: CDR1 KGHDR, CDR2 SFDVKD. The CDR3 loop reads CATGLGPQETQYF. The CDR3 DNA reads TGTGCCACCGGACTAGGCCCACAAGAGACCCAGTACTTC.